Below, 22 T cell receptor beta chains from the same sample are listed, as sequenced in a study of blood T cell repertoires in COVID-19. Repertoires were generated with immunoSEQ multiplex PCR, while TCRdb's copy carries only in-frame clones and drops some. Seen here are 150,000 to 200,000 clones, 85% to 90% observed once, and the top ten hold less than 3.5%. The sample comprised peripheral blood. The receptors originated from a woman aged 25 to 39 with active or convalescent COVID-19.

V and J are TRBV11-2 and TRBJ2-7; D unresolved. This CDR3 contains 12 residues. Germline V gene lookup returns CDR1 SGHAT and CDR2 FQNNGV. V was pared by 4 bases and J by 0 bases, with 4 bases between. In nucleotides, the CDR3 is TGTGCCAGCAGCTCACTCTCCTACGAGCAGTACTTC. It yields the protein CASSSLSYEQYF.

V usage is TRBV11-2 and J usage is TRBJ1-2; no clear D. CDR3 length: 14 residues. V dropped 5 bases and J dropped 4 bases, with 14 bases sitting between them. The germline gives CDR1 SGHAT, CDR2 FQNNGV. CDR3 coding DNA: TGTGCCAGCAGCCCAATCTTAGAGTCCTATGGCTACACCTTC. Its protein product is CASSPILESYGYTF. Drawing the rest from reference TRBV11-2 and TRBJ1-2, the complete variable domain is EAGVAQSPRYKIIEKRQSVAFWCNPISGHATLYWYQQILGQGPKLLIQFQNNGVVDDSQLPKDRFSAERLKGVDSTLKIQPAKLEDSAVYLCASSPILESYGYTFGSGTRLTVV.

The chain employs TRBV4-2 and TRBJ2-1; 9 nucleotides align to TRBD2. The CDR3 sequence is 18 residues long. The junction had 12 bases not matched to a gene; V was cut back by 6 bases and J by 0 bases. Germline V gives CDR1 LGHNA, CDR2 YNFKEQ. The CDR3 DNA reads as TGTGCCAGCAGTTCGATAACTAGCGGGCAAGGCTCCTACAATGAGCAGTTCTTC. Translation: CASSSITSGQGSYNEQFF.

The V and J genes are TRBV28 and TRBJ2-1; 9 nucleotides agree with TRBD2. Germline lookup yields CDR1 MDHEN and CDR2 SYDVKM. This CDR3 has 16 amino acids. With V trimmed by 7 bases and J by 7 bases, 14 bases remained unmatched. The CDR3 nucleotides are TGTGCCAGCACTTCTGGGGAACTAGCGGGTCCAAATGAGCAGTTCTTC. Its protein product is CASTSGELAGPNEQFF.

V and J are TRBV5-1 and TRBJ2-3; 8 bases are a match to TRBD2. Unmatched junction bases numbered 12, after V lost 1 base and J lost 8 bases. The germline gives CDR1 SGHRS, CDR2 YFSETQ. The length of the CDR3 is 16 residues. The CDR3 loop is CASSLRLAGGYGTQYF. In DNA, the CDR3 is TGCGCCAGCAGCTTGAGACTCGCGGGAGGTTATGGTACGCAGTATTTT.

This clone was counted a single time. The gene calls are TRBV11-2 and TRBJ2-2; D is possibly TRBD2 (6 bases). Germline loops: CDR1 SGHAT, CDR2 FQNNGV. The V gene lost 6 bases and the J gene lost 2 bases, with 10 bases spanning the gap. The length of the CDR3 is 14 residues. For the CDR3, the DNA is TGTGCCAGCAGGGCGGGACTTAACACCGGGGAGCTGTTTTTT. It encodes CASRAGLNTGELFF.

This clone was seen once. This chain joins TRBV5-1 and TRBJ2-7, with 8 bases identical to TRBD2. The trim removed 0 bases at V and 3 bases at J, leaving 11 bases unmatched. CDR3 length: 17 residues. CDR1 is SGHRS and CDR2 is YFSETQ in the germline V gene. The CDR3 DNA follows: TGCGCCAGCAGCTTGGCCGTCGAGGCGGGAGGTTTCTACGAGCAGTACTTC. Translation: CASSLAVEAGGFYEQYF.

V gene TRBV6-5 combines with J gene TRBJ2-2; possible D gene TRBD1, 6 bases. V lost 2 bases and J lost 13, with 11 bases in between. There are 12 residues in the CDR3. In germline, CDR1 is MNHEY, CDR2 SVGAGI. The CDR3 here is CASSYDSRGLFF. CDR3 DNA: TGTGCCAGCAGTTACGACAGCAGGGGGCTGTTTTTT.

The chain employs TRBV5-8 and TRBJ1-4; TRBD1 matches 7 bases. This CDR3 comprises 16 residues. Per germline, CDR1 SGHTS and CDR2 YDEGEE. V lost 0 bases and J lost 4; bases outside the gene matches: 6. The CDR3 nucleotides read TGTGCCAGCAGCTTGGAAGGACAGGTGTATAATGAAAAACTGTTTTTT. It is translated as CASSLEGQVYNEKLFF.

The chain combines TRBV19 with TRBJ1-5; the match to TRBD1 covers 7 bases. Trimming at V came to 4 bases and at J to 7 bases, leaving 4 bases not matched to a gene. The CDR3 length is 13 residues. Per germline, CDR1 LNHDA and CDR2 SQIVND (reference sequence). The CDR3 sequence: CASSKGAKQPQHF. The CDR3 nucleotides are TGTGCCAGTAGTAAGGGGGCGAAGCAGCCCCAGCATTTT.

The CDR3 spells CSVALTGMDGYTF. The CDR3 nucleotides read TGCAGCGTTGCCCTGACAGGGATGGATGGCTACACCTTC. V usage is TRBV29-1 and J usage is TRBJ1-2; 7 positions agree with TRBD1. V shed 4 bases, J shed 6 bases, and the junction held 8 bases outside the gene matches. The CDR3 is 13 residues long. Germline V gene lookup returns CDR1 SQVTM and CDR2 ANQGSEA.

The rearrangement uses TRBV12-5 and TRBJ2-1; D might be TRBD1 (5 bases). Trimming took 3 bases from V and 8 from J, leaving 14 bases between them. The CDR3 loop spans 14 amino acids. The germline V gene has CDR1 LGHNT and CDR2 FRNRAP. The CDR3 loop reads CASGFTARGDEQFF. CDR3 coding DNA: TGTGCTAGTGGTTTCACCGCTAGGGGTGATGAGCAGTTCTTC.

The chain couples TRBV18 to TRBJ1-2; 10 positions agree with TRBD1. Trimming cost V 3 bases and J 2 bases; bases outside gene matches: 12. Germline CDR1 is KGHSH and CDR2 is LQKENI. The CDR3 loop spans 18 amino acids. For the CDR3, the DNA is TGTGCCAGCTCACCCCTCCGCGGGGGACAGGGGCAGAACTATGGCTACACCTTC. This encodes CASSPLRGGQGQNYGYTF.

The J gene is TRBJ1-1, the V gene TRBV6-6; D is ambiguous. The CDR3 contains 13 residues. Trimming took off 8 bases at V and 4 bases at J, with 14 bases between the two ends. CDR1 is MNHNY, CDR2 SVGAGI, per germline (reference sequence). The CDR3 protein is CASSGSGPTEAFF. The CDR3 nucleotides are TGTGCCAGCTCTGGTTCAGGTCCCACTGAAGCTTTCTTT.

This clone was recorded a few times. The chain couples TRBV15 to TRBJ1-2; TRBD1 matches at 9 bases. The CDR3 runs 14 residues. CDR1 is LNHNV, CDR2 YYDKDF, per germline (reference sequence). V shed 3 bases and J 7 bases; nucleotides not matched to a gene: 6. The CDR3 region has the DNA TGTGCCACCAGCAGTACACAGGGGGCGAGTGGCTACACCTTC. Its protein is CATSSTQGASGYTF.

The chain couples TRBV11-2 to TRBJ2-7, with 7 bases that match TRBD2. The CDR3 has 14 residues. Germline V gives CDR1 SGHAT, CDR2 FQNNGV. V lost 3 bases and J lost 3; bases outside the gene matches: 5. CDR3 sequence reads: CASSFAGEYYEQYF. The CDR3, as DNA: TGTGCCAGCAGCTTCGCGGGGGAATACTACGAGCAGTACTTC.

This sequence joins TRBV12-5 and TRBJ2-2, with D uncertain. Germline V gene data show CDR1 as LGHNT and CDR2 as FRNRAP. V was cut by 0 bases and J by 3 bases, with 11 bases left in between. The CDR3 covers 16 residues. The CDR3 DNA sequence: TGTGCTAGTGGTTTGGTCTATCCGGGTTACACCGGGGAGCTGTTTTTT. Translated: CASGLVYPGYTGELFF.

This chain's CDR3 is CASSLTTSYEQYF. CDR3 nucleotide sequence: TGCGCCAGCAGCCTCACTACCTCCTACGAGCAGTACTTC. The chain combines TRBV4-1 with TRBJ2-7; D not certain. Germline V lookup: CDR1 MGHRA, CDR2 YSYEKL. V lost 4 bases to trimming and J lost 0 bases, with 7 bases between them. The CDR3 is made up of 13 amino acids.

CDR3 bases: TGTGCCAGCAGTCCAGGGTTGATGGGGAGGGACCAGCCCCAGCATTTT. Residues: CASSPGLMGRDQPQHF. The V call is TRBV7-9, the J call TRBJ1-5; D might be TRBD1 (5 bases). The CDR3 is made up of 16 amino acids. V lost 6 bases and J 7 bases, leaving 22 bases between the germline ends. Looked up from germline, CDR1 is SEHNR and CDR2 is FQNEAQ (reference sequence). The whole variable domain, filled in from reference TRBV7-9 and TRBJ1-5, reads DTGVSQNPRHKITKRGQNVTFRCDPISEHNRLYWYRQTLGQGPEFLTYFQNEAQLEKSRLLSDRFSAERPKGSFSTLEIQRTEQGDSAMYLCASSPGLMGRDQPQHFGDGTRLSIL.

The rearrangement joins TRBV28 to TRBJ2-5; D unclear. Deletions cut 4 bases from V and 4 bases from J, with 10 bases between. The CDR3 sequence is 13 residues long. Germline lookup yields CDR1 MDHEN and CDR2 SYDVKM. CDR3 DNA sequence: TGTGCCAGCAGTTGGCCCGATGGAGAGACCCAGTACTTC. It encodes CASSWPDGETQYF.

The chain carries TRBV10-3 and TRBJ2-1; 10 bases are a match to TRBD2. J was trimmed by 8 bases and V by 1 base; bases with no gene match: 5. The CDR3 spans 15 residues. The germline gives CDR1 ENHRY, CDR2 SYGVKD. The CDR3 DNA reads as TGTGCCATCAGTGAGTTCCAGCGGGGGGGCTATGAGCAGTTCTTC. Translating gives CAISEFQRGGYEQFF.

V and J are TRBV11-2 and TRBJ2-3, with 7 bases lining up with TRBD2. This CDR3 has 15 residues. With 5 bases clipped from V and 1 base from J, the junction kept 6 bases outside the gene matches. The germline V gene encodes CDR1 SGHAT and CDR2 FQNNGV. The CDR3 region has the DNA TGTGCCAGCAGCCCCGGGGGGAGACGCACAGATACGCAGTATTTT. Protein product: CASSPGGRRTDTQYF.